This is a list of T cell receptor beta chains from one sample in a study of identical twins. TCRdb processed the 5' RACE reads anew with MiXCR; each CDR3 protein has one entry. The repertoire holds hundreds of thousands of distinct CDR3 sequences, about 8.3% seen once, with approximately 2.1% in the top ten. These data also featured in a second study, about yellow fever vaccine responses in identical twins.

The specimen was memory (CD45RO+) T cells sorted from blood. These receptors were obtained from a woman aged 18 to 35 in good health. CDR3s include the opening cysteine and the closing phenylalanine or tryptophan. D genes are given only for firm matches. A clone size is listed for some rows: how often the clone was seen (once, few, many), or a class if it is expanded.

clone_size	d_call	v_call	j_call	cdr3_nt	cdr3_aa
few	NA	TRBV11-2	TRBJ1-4	TGTGCCAGCAGCTTAAGCAGGGCCGCCAATGAAAAACTGTTTTTT	CASSLSRAANEKLFF
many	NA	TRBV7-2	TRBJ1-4	TGTGCCAGCAGCTTAGACGGCAGGTCCAATGAAAAACTGTTTTTT	CASSLDGRSNEKLFF
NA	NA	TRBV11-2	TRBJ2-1	TGTGCCAGCAGCTTAGATCGGACACTTGAGGGGAGCGCAGCCGAGCAGTTCTTC	CASSLDRTLEGSAAEQFF
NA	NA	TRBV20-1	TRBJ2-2	TGCAGTGCTAGGCATACAGGGATCGGCGGGGAGCTGTTTTTT	CSARHTGIGGELFF
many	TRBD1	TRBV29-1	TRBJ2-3	TGCAGCGTGAGACAGGGGAGCTCAGATACGCAGTATTTT	CSVRQGSSDTQYF
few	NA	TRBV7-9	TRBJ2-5	TGTGCCAGCAGCTTAGTTTGGGGAGAGACCCAGTACTTC	CASSLVWGETQYF
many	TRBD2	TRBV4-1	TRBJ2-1	TGCGCCAGCAGCCAGGTCCCGCGGACTAGCGGCCACAATGAGCAGTTCTTC	CASSQVPRTSGHNEQFF
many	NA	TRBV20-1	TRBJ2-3	TGCAGTGCCCTGGACTACCATAGCACAGATACGCAGTATTTT	CSALDYHSTDTQYF
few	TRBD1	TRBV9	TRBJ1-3	TGTGCCAGCAGCACGATGTCGGGACAGGGGTTCTCTGGAAACACCATATATTTT	CASSTMSGQGFSGNTIYF
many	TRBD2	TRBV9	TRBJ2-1	TGTGCCAGCAGCGTAGCTGCGGGAGCGGTCAATGAGCAGTTCTTC	CASSVAAGAVNEQFF
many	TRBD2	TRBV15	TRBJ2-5	TGTGCCACCAGCAGAGGGGAGGGGAACCAAGAGACCCAGTACTTC	CATSRGEGNQETQYF
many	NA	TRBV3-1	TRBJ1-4	TGTGCCAGCAGCCAAGGAGGTCCCAATGAAAAACTGTTTTTT	CASSQGGPNEKLFF
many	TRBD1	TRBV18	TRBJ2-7	TGTGCCAGCTCGCCACAATTGGACAGGGAGAGCGAGCAGTACTTC	CASSPQLDRESEQYF
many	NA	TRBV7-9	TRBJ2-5	TGTGCCAGCAGCTTCGAGGCCAGCCAAGGGGGCCAGTACTTC	CASSFEASQGGQYF
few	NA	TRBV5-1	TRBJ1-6	TGCGCCAGCATGCTTGGAAGGTCGGGGGCCGATTCACCCCTCCACTTT	CASMLGRSGADSPLHF
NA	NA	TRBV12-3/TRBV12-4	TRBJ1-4	TGTGCCAGCAGTCGTCGAGGTACTACTAATGAAAAACTGTTTTTT	CASSRRGTTNEKLFF
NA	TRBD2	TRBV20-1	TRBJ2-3	TGCAGTGCTAGAGATTCAGGGACTATGGGGACGCAGTATTTT	CSARDSGTMGTQYF
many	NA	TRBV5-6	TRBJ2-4	TGTGCCAGCAGCTTTTCAGGGGCCAAAAACATTCAGTACTTC	CASSFSGAKNIQYF
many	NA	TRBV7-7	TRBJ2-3	TGTGCCAGCAGCTCCCGACTAGGCGATACGCAGTATTTT	CASSSRLGDTQYF
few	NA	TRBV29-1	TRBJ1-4	TGCAGCGTTGGTGGCAGTGCCCTTGGGGCAACTAATGAAAAACTGTTTTTT	CSVGGSALGATNEKLFF
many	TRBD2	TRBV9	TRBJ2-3	TGTGCCAGCAGCATTAGCGGGAGTCCCACAGATACGCAGTATTTT	CASSISGSPTDTQYF
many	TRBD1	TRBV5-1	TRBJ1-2	TGCGCCAGCAGCCAGGGACAGGGGAGGAACTATGGCTACACCTTC	CASSQGQGRNYGYTF
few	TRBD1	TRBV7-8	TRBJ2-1	TGTGCCAGCAGCCAGACGTTCAGGGGGAACTCCTACAATGAGCAGTTCTTC	CASSQTFRGNSYNEQFF
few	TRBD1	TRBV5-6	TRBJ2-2	TGTGCCAGCAGCCGGGGACAGGGAGGGTCCGGGGAGCTGTTTTTT	CASSRGQGGSGELFF
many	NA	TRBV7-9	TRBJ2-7	TGTGCCAGCAGCTTACAGGACGGCTACTCCTACGAGCAGTACTTC	CASSLQDGYSYEQYF
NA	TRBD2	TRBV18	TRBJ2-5	TGTGCCAGCTCAGTAGCGGGACTAGCGACAGAGACCCAGTACTTC	CASSVAGLATETQYF
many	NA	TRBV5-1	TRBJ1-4	TGCGCCAGCACTTGGGGGGGTCCGGATGAAAAACTGTTTTTT	CASTWGGPDEKLFF
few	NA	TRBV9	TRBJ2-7	TGTGCCAGCAGCGTAGCCGACAGACCCTACGAGCAGTACTTC	CASSVADRPYEQYF
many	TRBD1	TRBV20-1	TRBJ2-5	TGCAGTGCCCCGCCTGAGACAGGGGGTAGAGAGACCCAGTACTTC	CSAPPETGGRETQYF
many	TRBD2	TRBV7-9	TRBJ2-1	TGTGCCAGCAGCGGCTCCGGGACTAGCGGGAGCGATGAGCAGTTCTTC	CASSGSGTSGSDEQFF
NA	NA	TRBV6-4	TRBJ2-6	TGTGCCAGCAGTGGGACTTCTGGGGCCAACGTCCTGACTTTC	CASSGTSGANVLTF